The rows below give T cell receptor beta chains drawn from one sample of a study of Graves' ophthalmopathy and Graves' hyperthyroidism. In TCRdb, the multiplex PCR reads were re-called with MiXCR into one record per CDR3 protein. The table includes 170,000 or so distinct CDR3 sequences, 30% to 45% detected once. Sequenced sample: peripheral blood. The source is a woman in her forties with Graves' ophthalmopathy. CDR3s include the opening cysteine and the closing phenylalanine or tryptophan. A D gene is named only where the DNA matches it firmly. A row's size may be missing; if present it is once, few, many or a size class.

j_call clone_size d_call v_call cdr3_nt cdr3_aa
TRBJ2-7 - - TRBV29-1 TGCAGCGTTGAAGGGTATAGCTCCTACGAGCAGTACTTC CSVEGYSSYEQYF
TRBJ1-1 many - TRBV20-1 TGCAGTGTTCACCTCCACCTGGGGAAAGCTTTCTTT CSVHLHLGKAFF
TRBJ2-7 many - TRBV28 TGTGCCAGCAGTCCGCACATGAGCTACGAGCAGTACTTC CASSPHMSYEQYF
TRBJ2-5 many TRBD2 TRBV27 TGTGCCAGCAGTTTAAATAGCGGGGCTCAAGAGACCCAGTACTTC CASSLNSGAQETQYF
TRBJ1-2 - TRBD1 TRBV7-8 TGTGCCAGCGCAGACAGGGGCGGCTACACCTTC CASADRGGYTF
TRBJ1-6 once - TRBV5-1 TGCGCCAGCAGCTTTGGACGTACGGGCTCCTATAATTCACCCCTCCACTTT CASSFGRTGSYNSPLHF
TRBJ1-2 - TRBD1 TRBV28 TGTGCCAGCGGGGGTATCGGGACAGGGATCCCCTTAGGCTATGGCTACACCTTC CASGGIGTGIPLGYGYTF
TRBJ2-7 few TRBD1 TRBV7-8 TGTGCCAGCAGCAGAAGGTACACAGGGGGATGGTACGAGCAGTACTTC CASSRRYTGGWYEQYF
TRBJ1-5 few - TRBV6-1 TGTGCCAGCAGAGGATCCAGGGGAAGCAATCAGCCCCAGCATTTT CASRGSRGSNQPQHF
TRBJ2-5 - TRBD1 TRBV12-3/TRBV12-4 TGTGCCAGCAGTTTCCGGGACAGAGACCAAGAGACCCAGTACTTC CASSFRDRDQETQYF
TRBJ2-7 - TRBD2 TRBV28 TGTGCCAGCAGCCTTAGCGGGAAATCCTACGAGCAGTACTTC CASSLSGKSYEQYF
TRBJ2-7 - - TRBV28 TGTGCCAGCAGTGCTTTCGGACGCGAGCAGTACTTC CASSAFGREQYF
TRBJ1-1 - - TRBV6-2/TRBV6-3 TGTGCCAGCAGTTACCCACAGGGCCATCCTCTACTGACTGAAGCTTTCTTT CASSYPQGHPLLTEAFF
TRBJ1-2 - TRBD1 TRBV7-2 TGTGCCAGCAGCTTATCGACAGGGAACTATGGCTACACCTTT CASSLSTGNYGYTF
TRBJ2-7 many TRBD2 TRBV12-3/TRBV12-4 TGTGCCAGCAGACATAGCGGGAGGGCTTTGAGCGAGCAGTACTTC CASRHSGRALSEQYF
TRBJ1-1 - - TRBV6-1 TGTGCCAGCAGTGTCGCGGCGTTCATGAACACTGAAGCTTTCTTT CASSVAAFMNTEAFF
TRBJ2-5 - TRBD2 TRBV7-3 TGTGCCAGCAGCCCCTCTAGCGGGAGGATAGAGACCCAGTACTTC CASSPSSGRIETQYF
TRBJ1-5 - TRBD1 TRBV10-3 TGTGCCACCAAGGGACAGGGGGATCAGCCCCAGCATTTT CATKGQGDQPQHF
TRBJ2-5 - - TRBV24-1 TGTGCCACCAGTGACACCGGGACGTATGAAGAGACCCAGTACTTC CATSDTGTYEETQYF
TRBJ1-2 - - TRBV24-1 TGTGCCACCAGTGATTTCGACGGAACCTATGGCTACACCTTC CATSDFDGTYGYTF
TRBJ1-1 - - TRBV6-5 TGTGCCAGCAGTTACAGGACTCCAAGCGTGTTCGACACTGAAGCTTTCTTT CASSYRTPSVFDTEAFF
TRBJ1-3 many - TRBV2 TGTGCCAGTAGCTCCGAGTCCTCTGGAAACACCATATATTTT CASSSESSGNTIYF
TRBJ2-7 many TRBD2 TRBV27 TGTGCCAGCAGCCGATCCCGAACACTAGCGAACGAGCAGTACTTC CASSRSRTLANEQYF
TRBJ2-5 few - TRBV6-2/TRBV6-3 TGTGCCAGCAGTTACATAAAGACGACAGGAAAACAAGAGACCCAGTACTTC CASSYIKTTGKQETQYF
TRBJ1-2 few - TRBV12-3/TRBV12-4 TGTGCCAGCAGTTATTTCGGCGATGGCTACACCTTC CASSYFGDGYTF
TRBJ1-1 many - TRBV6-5 TGTGCCAGCAGTTACCCCGGGAGGTCGTACACTGAAGCTTCCTTT CASSYPGRSYTEASF
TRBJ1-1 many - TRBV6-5 TGTGCCAGCAGTTACTCCCCCAGGTCCGGGAACACTGAAGCTTTCTTT CASSYSPRSGNTEAFF
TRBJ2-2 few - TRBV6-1 TGTGCCAGCACCTCGGCCGGGGAGCTGTTTTTT CASTSAGELFF
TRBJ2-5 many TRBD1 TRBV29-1 TGCAGCGTCGAAGGGACAGCCGGAGAGACCCAGTACTTC CSVEGTAGETQYF
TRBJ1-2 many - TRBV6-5 TGTGCCAGCAGTTACTCGGAACGGGTTTCTTATGGCTACACCTTC CASSYSERVSYGYTF
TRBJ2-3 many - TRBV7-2 TGTGCCAGCAGCTTATCCGTAGATACGCAGTATTTT CASSLSVDTQYF
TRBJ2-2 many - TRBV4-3 TGCGCCAGCAGTTTGATAGGGGAATCCGGGGAGCTGTTTTTT CASSLIGESGELFF
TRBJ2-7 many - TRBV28 TGTGCCAGCACCTTTGGGACCGGGATCGACTCCTACGAGCAGTACTTC CASTFGTGIDSYEQYF
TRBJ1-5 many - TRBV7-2 TGTGCCAGCAGCTTAGGGCAGTTAGGTACGGGGAGCAATCAGCCCCAGCATTTT CASSLGQLGTGSNQPQHF
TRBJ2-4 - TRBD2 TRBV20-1 TGCAGTGCTAGAGATCTCAGCGGGAGGGCGAGAAACATTCAGTACTTC CSARDLSGRARNIQYF
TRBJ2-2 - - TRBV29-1 TGCAGCGCTGAAGCGGCCGGGGAGCTGTTTTTT CSAEAAGELFF
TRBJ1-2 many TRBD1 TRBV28 TGTGCCAGCAGACCGGGGACAGGGAAGAACTATGGCTACACCTTC CASRPGTGKNYGYTF
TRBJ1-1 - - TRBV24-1 TGTGCCACTCAGGCAGGAAACGCTGAAGCTTTCTTT CATQAGNAEAFF
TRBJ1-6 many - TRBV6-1 TGTGCCAGCAGTCGGGTTAGCTCCTATAATTCACCCCTCCACTTT CASSRVSSYNSPLHF
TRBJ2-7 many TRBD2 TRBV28 TGTGCCAGCAGTTTTGGACTTGAGCGGGAGGGCCGGGCCTACGAGCAGTACTTC CASSFGLEREGRAYEQYF
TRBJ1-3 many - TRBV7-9 TGTGCCAGCAGCCCCTCAGCTTCCGGAAACACCATATATTTT CASSPSASGNTIYF
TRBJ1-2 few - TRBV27 TGTGCCAGCAGCTTAAGGGCGGGTCAAGCTAACTATGGCTACACCTTC CASSLRAGQANYGYTF
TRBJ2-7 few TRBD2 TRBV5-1 TGCGCCAGCAGCTTGATTGCGACTAGCGGGAACCACGAGCAGTACTTC CASSLIATSGNHEQYF
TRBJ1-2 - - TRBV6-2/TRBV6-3 TGTGCCAGCAGTCACGGCTTAGGAGTGTCGATTTTCGGCTACACCTTC CASSHGLGVSIFGYTF
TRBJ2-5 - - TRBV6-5 TGTGCCAGCAGTTACGGGGGCCCCGGAGAGACCCAGTACTTC CASSYGGPGETQYF
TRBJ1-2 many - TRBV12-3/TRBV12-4 TGTGCCAGCAGCCATCCGGGGGGCTATGGCTACACCTTC CASSHPGGYGYTF
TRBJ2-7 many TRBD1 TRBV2 TGTGCCGGAAAGACAGGGGAAGTAGGCGAGCAGTACTTC CAGKTGEVGEQYF
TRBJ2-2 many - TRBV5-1 TGCGCCAGCAGCCCCGCGACGTACGACACCGGGGAGCTGTTTTTT CASSPATYDTGELFF
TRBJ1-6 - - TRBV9 TGTGCCAGCAGCGCCCAGACAGGCAAATCACCCCTCCACTTT CASSAQTGKSPLHF
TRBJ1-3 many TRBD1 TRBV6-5 TGTGCCAGCAGTTCACAGGGGTACGGGAGAAACACCATATATTTT CASSSQGYGRNTIYF
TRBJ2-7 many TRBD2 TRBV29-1 TGCAGCGTGAGAGGTGGAGCGGGATCCCACGAGCAGTACTTC CSVRGGAGSHEQYF
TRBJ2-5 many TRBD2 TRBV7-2 TGTGCCAGCAGCATGAGCGGGGCTGGGGAGACCCAGTACTTC CASSMSGAGETQYF